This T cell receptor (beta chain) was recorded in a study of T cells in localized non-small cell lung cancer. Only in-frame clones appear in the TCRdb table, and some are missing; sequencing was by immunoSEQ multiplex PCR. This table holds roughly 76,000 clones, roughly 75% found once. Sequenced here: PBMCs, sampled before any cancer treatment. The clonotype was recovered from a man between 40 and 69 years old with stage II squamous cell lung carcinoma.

The CDR3 nucleotides read TGTGCCAGCACTTACAGCTGGGGGGGCAGGGAAAAACTGTTTTTT. Its protein product is CASTYSWGGREKLFF. The chain recombines TRBV7-2 with TRBJ1-4, with a weak D call TRBD1 (6 bases). The CDR3 runs to 15 residues. Per germline, CDR1 SGHTA and CDR2 FQGNSA. The V and J ends lost 7 bases and 8 bases respectively, with 20 bases between them.